Listed below are T cell receptor beta chains from one sample, sequenced in a study of blood T cells in healthy people across ages. TCRdb redid the calling of the 5' RACE reads with MiXCR, one entry per CDR3 protein. Here the sample spans some 880,000 distinct CDR3 sequences, around 36% being singletons. Sample: blood. Every receptor here comes from a young man in good health. The CDR3 runs from the conserved cysteine through the conserved F or W.

V,length,J,CDR3
TRBV20-1,15,TRBJ1-1,CSASSGQGALTEAFF
TRBV6-2/TRBV6-3,13,TRBJ1-1,CASSYWLSTEAFF
TRBV12-3/TRBV12-4,16,TRBJ2-2,CASSPFGGGYTGELFF
TRBV5-5,15,TRBJ1-2,CASSLDGRTPGGYTF
TRBV7-7,13,TRBJ2-1,CASSRQGGDEQFF
TRBV6-2/TRBV6-3,13,TRBJ2-4,CASRDLAKNIQYF
TRBV20-1,14,TRBJ1-6,CSARDDHYDSPLHF
TRBV10-3,15,TRBJ1-4,CAISAKTGDGEKLFF
TRBV12-5,16,TRBJ2-1,CASARRPGMSYNEQFF
TRBV4-2,18,TRBJ2-3,CASSQDLRGPPSTDTQYF
TRBV6-2/TRBV6-3,17,TRBJ1-1,CASRRDVTYGMNTEAFF
TRBV2,15,TRBJ1-5,CASRRRGGGNQPQHF
TRBV10-3,13,TRBJ2-5,CAISESPLETQYF
TRBV5-1,12,TRBJ1-2,CASSRDGDGYTF
TRBV6-4,16,TRBJ2-1,CASSDGLAGSYNEQFF
TRBV7-9,18,TRBJ1-5,CASSRRTGGTYSNQPQHF
TRBV7-2,14,TRBJ1-2,CASSQPGEFYGYTF
TRBV10-3,14,TRBJ1-6,CAITVDRDNSPLHF
TRBV30,15,TRBJ2-3,CAWSRDSHSTDTQYF
TRBV4-3,19,TRBJ2-3,CAGSLTRSTLAGRTDTQYF
TRBV7-9,13,TRBJ2-5,CASGQGVEETQYF
TRBV9,14,TRBJ2-3,CASSVEPQRDTQYF
TRBV5-1,15,TRBJ2-7,CASSDRDTLTYEQYF
TRBV7-2,12,TRBJ1-2,CASSLWLDGYTF
TRBV7-9,12,.,CASSFTYNEQYF
TRBV19,14,TRBJ2-7,CASSSPYSPYEQYF